This T cell receptor (beta chain) was sequenced in a study of cytomegalovirus exposure and HLA in healthy donors (dated by TCRdb to 2017 to 2019). Looking at the study overall: According to a later analysis, one platform produced both the roughly 130 validation repertoires and the 666 repertoires of the first cohort. The aim of the study was to test whether cataloging public T cell receptors could identify signatures of past pathogen exposure. High-throughput TCR immunosequencing, statistical association of individual TCRs with disease status, and machine learning were combined to predict cytomegalovirus infection status. Along with the roughly 700-subject first cohort, a separate validation cohort of some 130 different subjects was used.

About this clone: Its antigen is not yet known. No clone much larger than this one lies a single base away; base qualities are absent.

Overall study results and their limits: Most TCR sequences were seen in very few donors, while some public TCRs were found in many individuals. A few of the identified cytomegalovirus-associated TCR beta chains were confirmed in vitro to be specific for cytomegalovirus antigens. According to the authors, the approach could potentially be generalized to other disease states and immunological phenotypes. In a later analysis, TCRs clustered in the first cohort were found to also tend to co-occur in the approximately 120 validation repertoires, with 94% of cluster scores above 0. In the study, approximately 160 TCR beta chains were listed as associated with cytomegalovirus. A later analysis had no HLA typing for the validation cohort, so co-occurrence there was scored across all 110 or so repertoires. The classifier was reported to diagnose cytomegalovirus status with high specificity and sensitivity in both the original and validation cohorts.

CDR1 and CDR2, looked up from the germline V gene, are SQVTM and ANQGSEA. The CDR3 has 14 amino acids, counting the end cysteine and phenylalanine. The sequence is cut down to CDR3 DNA, 42 bases in frame from base 1. Trimmed from V: 7 bases; trimmed from J: 5 bases; junction bases lacking a gene match: 12. The donors belonged to the validation cohort of approximately 130 subjects, which was separate from the roughly 680-subject first cohort. The library was generated by the immunoSEQ multiplex PCR assay. Per the source publication's procedure: To diagnose cytomegalovirus status from the catalog of TCR beta chain sequences, a statistical classification framework was built. Drawn from immuneACCESS, this table holds only the in-frame rearrangements with V and J called that TCRdb kept. Clones are partly lost; checked studies trace under half to an unresolved V gene and leave the rest unexplained. The V and J calls and clone size are taken from that table; D and trimming were inferred from the DNA. This sample comprises some 170,000 clones, 86% of them detected only once. The ten largest clones add up to about 2.5% of the sample.

This receptor was obtained from a man younger than 35 in good health and CMV-seropositive. The sequencing sample was made of PBMCs. The sequence links TRBV29-1 to TRBJ2-5, with 8 bases matching TRBD2. Here the CDR3 is given as CSAGGAGGGETQYF. Read as DNA, the sequence is TGCAGCGCCGGGGGGGCCGGGGGCGGGGAGACCCAGTACTTC.